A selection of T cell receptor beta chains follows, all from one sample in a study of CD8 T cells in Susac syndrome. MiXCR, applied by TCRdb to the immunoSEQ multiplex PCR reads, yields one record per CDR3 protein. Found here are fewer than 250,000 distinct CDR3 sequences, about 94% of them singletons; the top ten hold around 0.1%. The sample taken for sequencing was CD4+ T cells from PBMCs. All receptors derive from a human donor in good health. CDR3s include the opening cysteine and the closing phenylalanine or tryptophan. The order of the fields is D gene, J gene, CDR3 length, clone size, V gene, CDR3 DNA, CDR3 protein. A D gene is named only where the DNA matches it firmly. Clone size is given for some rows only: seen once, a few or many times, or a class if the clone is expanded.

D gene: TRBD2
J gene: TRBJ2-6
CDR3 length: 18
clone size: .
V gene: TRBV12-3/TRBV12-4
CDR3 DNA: TGTGCCAGCAGTCCGCAAGCGGGGGGCCTCTCTGGGGCCAACGTCCTGACTTTC
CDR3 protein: CASSPQAGGLSGANVLTF

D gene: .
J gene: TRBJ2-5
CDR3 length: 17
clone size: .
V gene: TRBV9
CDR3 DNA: TGTGCCAGCAGCCCACCTCAGGGATCCGATCTGAGCGAGACCCAGTACTTC
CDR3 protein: CASSPPQGSDLSETQYF

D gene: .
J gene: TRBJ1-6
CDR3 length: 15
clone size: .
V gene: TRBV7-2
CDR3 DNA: TGTGCCAGCAGCCCCGGTAGAGGGAGGAATTCACCCCTCCACTTT
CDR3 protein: CASSPGRGRNSPLHF

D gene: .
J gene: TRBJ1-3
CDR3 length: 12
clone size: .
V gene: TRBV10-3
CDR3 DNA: TGTGCCATCAGTGAGTCGAAAAACACCATATATTTT
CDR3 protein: CAISESKNTIYF

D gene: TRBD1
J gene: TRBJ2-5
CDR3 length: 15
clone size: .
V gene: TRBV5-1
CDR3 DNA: TGCGCCAGCAGCTCGGGACAGGGGTCTGGAGAGACCCAGTACTTC
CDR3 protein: CASSSGQGSGETQYF

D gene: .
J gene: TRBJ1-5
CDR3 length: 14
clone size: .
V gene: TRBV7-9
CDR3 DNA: TGTGCCAGCAGCCGTGGACAGATCAATCAGCCCCAGCATTTT
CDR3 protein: CASSRGQINQPQHF

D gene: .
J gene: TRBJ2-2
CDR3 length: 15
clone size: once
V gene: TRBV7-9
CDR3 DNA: TGTGCCAGCAGCTTAGTGGGGGCCTTGTCCGGGGAGCTGTTTTTT
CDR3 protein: CASSLVGALSGELFF

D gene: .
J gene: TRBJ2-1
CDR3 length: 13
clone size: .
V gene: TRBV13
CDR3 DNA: TGTGCCAGCAGCCCGTTGGCAGGAAATGAGCAGTTCTTC
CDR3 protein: CASSPLAGNEQFF

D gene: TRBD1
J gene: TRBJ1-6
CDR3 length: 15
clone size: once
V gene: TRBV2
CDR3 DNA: TGTGCCAGCAGGTCACAGGGGGTGAATAATTCACCCCTCCACTTT
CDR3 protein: CASRSQGVNNSPLHF

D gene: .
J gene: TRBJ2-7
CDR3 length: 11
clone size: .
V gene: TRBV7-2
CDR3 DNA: TGTGCCAGCAGGCTCAGCTACGAGCAGTACTTC
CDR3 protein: CASRLSYEQYF

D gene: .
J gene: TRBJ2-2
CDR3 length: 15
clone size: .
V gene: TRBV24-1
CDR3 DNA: TGTGCCACCAGTGATCCCGGGACTCCTCGCGGGGAGCTGTTTTTT
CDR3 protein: CATSDPGTPRGELFF

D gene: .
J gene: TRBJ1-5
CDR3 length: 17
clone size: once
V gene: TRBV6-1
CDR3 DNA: TGTGCCAGCAGGGAAGACCGAGGACAACTAGACAATCAGCCCCAGCATTTT
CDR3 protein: CASREDRGQLDNQPQHF

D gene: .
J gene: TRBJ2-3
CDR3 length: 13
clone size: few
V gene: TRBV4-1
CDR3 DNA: TGCGCCAGCAGCCAAGGTAGGGCCGGGACGCAGTATTTT
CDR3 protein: CASSQGRAGTQYF

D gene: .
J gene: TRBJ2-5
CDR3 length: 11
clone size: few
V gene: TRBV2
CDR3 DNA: TGTGCCAGCAGTGAACGCGAGACCCAGTACTTC
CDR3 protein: CASSERETQYF

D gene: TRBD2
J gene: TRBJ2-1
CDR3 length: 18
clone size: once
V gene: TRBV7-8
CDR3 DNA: TGTGCCAGCAGCTCGGACCGAGGGATACTAGCGGGGCACAATGAGCAGTTCTTC
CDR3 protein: CASSSDRGILAGHNEQFF

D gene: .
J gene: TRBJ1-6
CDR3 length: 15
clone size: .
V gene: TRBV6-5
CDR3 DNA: TGTGCCAGCAGTTACTCGACGGACATAAATTCACCCCTCCACTTT
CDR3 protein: CASSYSTDINSPLHF

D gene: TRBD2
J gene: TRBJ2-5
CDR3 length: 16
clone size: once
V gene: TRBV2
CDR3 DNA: TGTGCCAGCAGTGATAGTAGCGGGGGGCCTCAAGAGACCCAGTACTTC
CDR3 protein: CASSDSSGGPQETQYF

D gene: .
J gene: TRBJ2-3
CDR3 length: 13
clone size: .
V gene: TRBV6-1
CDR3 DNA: TGTGCCAGCAGTGATGGGGGCACAGATACGCAGTATTTT
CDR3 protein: CASSDGGTDTQYF

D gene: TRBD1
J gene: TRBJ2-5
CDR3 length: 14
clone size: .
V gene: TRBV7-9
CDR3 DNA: TGTGCCAGCAGAAATCAGGGGGCCTCAGAGACCCAGTACTTC
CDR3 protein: CASRNQGASETQYF

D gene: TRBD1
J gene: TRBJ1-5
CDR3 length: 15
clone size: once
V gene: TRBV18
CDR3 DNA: TGTGCCAGCTCACCACAAAAGGACAGGAATCAGCCCCAGCATTTT
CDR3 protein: CASSPQKDRNQPQHF

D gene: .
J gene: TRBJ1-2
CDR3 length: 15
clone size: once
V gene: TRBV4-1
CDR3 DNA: TGCGCCAGCAGCCTTAGGGGGTCCCTGGACTATGGCTACACCTTC
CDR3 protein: CASSLRGSLDYGYTF

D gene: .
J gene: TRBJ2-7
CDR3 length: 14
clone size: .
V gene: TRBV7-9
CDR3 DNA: TGTGCCAGCAGCTTCGGGTCAGTGTCCTACGAGCAGTACTTC
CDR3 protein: CASSFGSVSYEQYF

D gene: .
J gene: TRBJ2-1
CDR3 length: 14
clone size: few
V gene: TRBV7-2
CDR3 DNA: TGTGCCAGCAGCGCCTCAAGCTCCTACAATGAGCAGTTCTTC
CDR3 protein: CASSASSSYNEQFF

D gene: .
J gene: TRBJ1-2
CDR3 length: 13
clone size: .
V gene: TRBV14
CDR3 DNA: TGTGCCAGCAGCTACAAGAACACGATTGGCTACACCTTC
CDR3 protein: CASSYKNTIGYTF

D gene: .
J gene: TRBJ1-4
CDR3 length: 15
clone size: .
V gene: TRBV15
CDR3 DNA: TGTGCCACCAGCAGGACATCTGTAGCTAATGAAAAACTGTTTTTT
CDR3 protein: CATSRTSVANEKLFF

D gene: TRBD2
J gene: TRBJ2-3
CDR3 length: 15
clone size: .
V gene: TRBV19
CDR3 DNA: TGTGCCAGTAGTACCCCCGGGACTAGCGGGGCTACGCAGTATTTT
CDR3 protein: CASSTPGTSGATQYF

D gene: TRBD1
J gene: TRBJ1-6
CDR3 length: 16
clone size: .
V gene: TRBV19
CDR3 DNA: TGTGCCAGTAGTACAACAGGGGGCACGAGTAATTCACCCCTCCACTTT
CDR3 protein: CASSTTGGTSNSPLHF

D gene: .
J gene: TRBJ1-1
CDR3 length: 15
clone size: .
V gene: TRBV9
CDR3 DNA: TGTGCCAGCAGCGTAGTACAGCTTGGGGACACTGAAGCTTTCTTT
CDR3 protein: CASSVVQLGDTEAFF

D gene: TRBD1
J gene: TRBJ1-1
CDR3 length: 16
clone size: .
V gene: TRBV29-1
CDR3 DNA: TGCAGCGTTGCTGGGGGGACAGGCACTATGAACACTGAAGCTTTCTTT
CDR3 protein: CSVAGGTGTMNTEAFF

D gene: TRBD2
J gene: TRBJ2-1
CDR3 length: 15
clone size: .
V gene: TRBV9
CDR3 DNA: TGTGCCAGCAGCACCCAGGCGGGGGGCTACAATGAGCAGTTCTTC
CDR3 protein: CASSTQAGGYNEQFF

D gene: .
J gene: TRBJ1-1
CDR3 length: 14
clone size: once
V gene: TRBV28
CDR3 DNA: TGTGCCAGCAGTTTATTCGATATGAACACTGAAGCTTTCTTT
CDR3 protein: CASSLFDMNTEAFF

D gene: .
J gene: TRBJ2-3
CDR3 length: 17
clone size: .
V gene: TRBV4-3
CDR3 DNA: TGCGCCAGCAGCCTCGGGGATTGGGACGGGAGCACAGATACGCAGTATTTT
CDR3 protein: CASSLGDWDGSTDTQYF

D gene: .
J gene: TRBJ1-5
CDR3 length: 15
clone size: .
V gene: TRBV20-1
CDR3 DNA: TGCAGTGCGTTCCAGCCCCGCGGGGGGGATCAGCCCCAGCATTTT
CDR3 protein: CSAFQPRGGDQPQHF

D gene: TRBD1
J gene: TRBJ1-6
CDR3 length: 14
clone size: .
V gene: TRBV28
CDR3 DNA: TGTGCCAGCAGTTTTGGCAGGGGGCCTTCACCCCTCCACTTT
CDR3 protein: CASSFGRGPSPLHF

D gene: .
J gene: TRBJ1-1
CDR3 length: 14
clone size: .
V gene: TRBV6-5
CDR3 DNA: TGTGCCAGCAGTTACTTGGGGATGAACACTGAAGCTTTCTTT
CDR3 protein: CASSYLGMNTEAFF

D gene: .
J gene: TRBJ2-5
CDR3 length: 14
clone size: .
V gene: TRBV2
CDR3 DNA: TGTGCCAGCAGGAGAAGGAGCTTCCAAGAGACCCAGTACTTC
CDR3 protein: CASRRRSFQETQYF

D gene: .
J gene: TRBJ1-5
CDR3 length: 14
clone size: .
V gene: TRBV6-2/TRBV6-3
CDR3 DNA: TGTGCCAGTAGCGAGATGACAGCTAATCAGCCCCAGCATTTT
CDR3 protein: CASSEMTANQPQHF

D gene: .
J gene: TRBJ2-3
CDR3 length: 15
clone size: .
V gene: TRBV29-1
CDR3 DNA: TGCAGCGTTGTTGGCAGAAGCCGGAGCACAGATACGCAGTATTTT
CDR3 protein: CSVVGRSRSTDTQYF

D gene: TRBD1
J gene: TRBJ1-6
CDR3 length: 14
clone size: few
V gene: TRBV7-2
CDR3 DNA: TGTGCCAGCAGCCTCGGGACAGGGCACTCACCCCTCCACTTT
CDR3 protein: CASSLGTGHSPLHF

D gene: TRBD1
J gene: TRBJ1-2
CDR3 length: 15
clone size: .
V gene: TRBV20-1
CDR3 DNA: TGCAGTGCTCTCCCGGGACAGGTAGCTAACTATGGCTACACCTTC
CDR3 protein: CSALPGQVANYGYTF

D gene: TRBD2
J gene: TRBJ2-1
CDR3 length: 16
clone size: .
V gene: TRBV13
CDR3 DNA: TGTGCCAGCAGCCCTAAGCGGGGGGGCTCCTACAATGAGCAGTTCTTC
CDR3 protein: CASSPKRGGSYNEQFF

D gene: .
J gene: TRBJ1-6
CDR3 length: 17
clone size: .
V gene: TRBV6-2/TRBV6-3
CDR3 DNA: TGTGCCAGCACCCCCCGGGCGAAGAGCTCCTATAATTCACCCCTCCACTTT
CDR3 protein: CASTPRAKSSYNSPLHF

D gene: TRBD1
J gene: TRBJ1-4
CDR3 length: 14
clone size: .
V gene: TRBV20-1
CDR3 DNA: TGCAGTGCGAATCCGGGACAGGGAGGTGAAAAACTGTTTTTT
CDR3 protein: CSANPGQGGEKLFF

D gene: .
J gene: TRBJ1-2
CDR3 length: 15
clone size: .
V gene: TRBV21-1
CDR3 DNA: TGTGCCAGCAGCAAAACGGGGACACGGTGGCATGGCTACACCTTC
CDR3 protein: CASSKTGTRWHGYTF

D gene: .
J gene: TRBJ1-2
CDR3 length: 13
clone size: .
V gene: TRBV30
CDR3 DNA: TGTGCCTGGAGTGTGGGCAGGGTCGATGTCTACACCTTC
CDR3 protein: CAWSVGRVDVYTF

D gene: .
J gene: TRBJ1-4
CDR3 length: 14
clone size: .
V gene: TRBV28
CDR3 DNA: TGTGCCAGCAGCTCCCCTGGGACTAATGAAAAACTGTTTTTT
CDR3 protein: CASSSPGTNEKLFF

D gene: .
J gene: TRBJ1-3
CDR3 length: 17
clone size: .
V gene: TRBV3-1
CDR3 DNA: TGTGCCAGCAGCTCCCGGGTCAGTTCTTACTCTGGAAACACCATATATTTT
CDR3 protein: CASSSRVSSYSGNTIYF

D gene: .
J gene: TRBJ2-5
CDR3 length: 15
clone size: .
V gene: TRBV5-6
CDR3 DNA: TGTGCCAGCAGACTCAGGGGAGGCAGGCAAGAGACCCAGTACTTC
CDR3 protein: CASRLRGGRQETQYF

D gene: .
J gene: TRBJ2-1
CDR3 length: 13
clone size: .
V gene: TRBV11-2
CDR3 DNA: TGTGCCAGCAGAGGGACAGCGGGCAATGAGCAGTTCTTC
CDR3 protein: CASRGTAGNEQFF

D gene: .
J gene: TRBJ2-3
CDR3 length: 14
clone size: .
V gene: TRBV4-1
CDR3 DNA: TGCGCCAGCAGCCAATCACGGGACACAGATACGCAGTATTTT
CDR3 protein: CASSQSRDTDTQYF

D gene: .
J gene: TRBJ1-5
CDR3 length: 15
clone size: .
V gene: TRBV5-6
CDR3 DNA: TGTGCCAGCAGCTTGTACAACCGGGTGAATCAGCCCCAGCATTTT
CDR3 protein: CASSLYNRVNQPQHF

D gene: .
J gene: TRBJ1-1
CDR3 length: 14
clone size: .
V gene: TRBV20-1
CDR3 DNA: TGCAGTGCTAGACAGGCAGGGATGGGGACTGAAGCTTTCTTT
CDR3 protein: CSARQAGMGTEAFF

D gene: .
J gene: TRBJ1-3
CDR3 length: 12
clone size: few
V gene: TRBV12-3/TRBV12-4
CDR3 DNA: TGTGCCAGCAGTTTGGAGGGAAACACCATATATTTT
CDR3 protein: CASSLEGNTIYF

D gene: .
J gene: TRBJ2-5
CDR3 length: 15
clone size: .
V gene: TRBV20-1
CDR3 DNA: TGCAGTGCTAGAGATGCGGTAGAAGCGAAAGAGACCCAGTACTTC
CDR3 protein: CSARDAVEAKETQYF

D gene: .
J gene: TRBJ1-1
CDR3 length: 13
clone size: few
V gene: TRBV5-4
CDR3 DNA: TGTGCCAGCAGTTTGAGGGGAGGCACTGAAGCTTTCTTT
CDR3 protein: CASSLRGGTEAFF